This T cell receptor (beta chain) was captured in a study of cytomegalovirus exposure and HLA in healthy donors. The study, taken as a whole, reports: Later, TCR association rates were found to vary by HLA locus, highest for DRB1 and lowest for HLA-C.

Amplification used 60 Vbeta primers and 13 Jbeta primers. Original methodology: There were tens of millions of unique TCR beta chains by a later count, and approximately 10 million of them were shared. Assay used: immunoSEQ multiplex PCR; TCRdb lists only in-frame clones, some missing. The V and J calls and clone size are taken from that table; D and trimming were inferred from the DNA. The sample carries over 150,000 clones, roughly four fifths recorded once. This clone was seen once. Its antigen is not identified. The CDR3 covers 16 residues. Trimming shortened V by 2 bases and J by 1 base, and 11 bases separated the two germline ends. Germline CDR1 is KGHSH and CDR2 is LQKENI. Each donor's status was that of a healthy bone marrow donor. Likely unrecorded immune exposures existed in these nominally healthy donors.

This TCR was recovered from a man in his forties or fifties in good health and CMV-seronegative. Sequencing input: PBMCs. The rearrangement joins TRBV18 to TRBJ1-4; D gene uncertain. The CDR3 DNA reads as TGTGCCAGCTCACCAAAGGAGGTCAGAACTAATGAAAAACTGTTTTTT. It is translated as CASSPKEVRTNEKLFF.